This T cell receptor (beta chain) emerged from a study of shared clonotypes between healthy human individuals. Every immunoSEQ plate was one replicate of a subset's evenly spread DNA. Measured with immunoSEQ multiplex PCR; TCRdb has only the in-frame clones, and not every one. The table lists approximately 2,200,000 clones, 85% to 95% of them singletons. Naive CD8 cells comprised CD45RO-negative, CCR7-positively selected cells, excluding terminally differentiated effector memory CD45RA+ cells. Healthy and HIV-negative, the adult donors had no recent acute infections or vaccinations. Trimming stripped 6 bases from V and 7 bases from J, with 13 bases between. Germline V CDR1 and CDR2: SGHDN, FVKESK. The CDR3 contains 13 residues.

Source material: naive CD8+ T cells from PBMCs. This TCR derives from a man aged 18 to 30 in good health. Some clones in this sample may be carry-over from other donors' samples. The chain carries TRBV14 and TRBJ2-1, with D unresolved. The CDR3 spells CASRLYGQNEQFF. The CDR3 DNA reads TGTGCCAGCAGATTGTACGGTCAAAATGAGCAGTTCTTC.